This entry lists 20 T cell receptor beta chains sequenced from one sample in a study of cytomegalovirus exposure and HLA in healthy donors. Both 60 Vbeta primers and 13 Jbeta primers went into the PCR. Produced via immunoSEQ multiplex PCR; TCRdb's table is partial and in-frame only. In the table there are around 170,000 clones, roughly 82% of which are singletons. Sample: PBMCs. These receptors were taken from a woman between 50 and 59 years old in good health and CMV-seronegative.

This clone was counted once. The J gene is TRBJ2-2, the V gene TRBV2, with D tentatively TRBD2 (7 bases). This CDR3 has 13 residues. The germline V gene encodes CDR1 SNHLY and CDR2 FYNNEI. Trimming shortened V by 4 bases and J by 10 bases, and 13 bases separated the two germline ends. DNA of the CDR3: TGTGCCAGCAGTGTCCCTCGGGGGGCGGAGCTGTTTTTT. This codes for CASSVPRGAELFF.

The rearrangement links TRBV6-1 to TRBJ2-7; 11 bases line up with TRBD2. The CDR3 consists of 15 residues. CDR1 and CDR2 from the germline V gene are MNHNS and SASEGT. Germline trimming cut 6 bases from V and 2 bases from J; bases unmatched to any gene: 6. DNA for the CDR3: TGTGCCAGCAGACTTATAGCGGGAGGGACCTACGAGCAGTACTTC. This sequence encodes CASRLIAGGTYEQYF.

This chain connects TRBV5-1 to TRBJ2-3; 10 nucleotides line up with TRBD2. J was trimmed by 3 bases and V by 0 bases; bases with no gene match: 10. The CDR3 is 18 residues long. Germline V gene sequence: CDR1 SGHRS, CDR2 YFSETQ. CDR3 loop: CASSLALSSGSSTDTQYF. CDR3 sequence (DNA): TGCGCCAGCAGCTTGGCCTTGTCTAGCGGGAGTTCGACAGATACGCAGTATTTT.

The chain couples TRBV7-9 to TRBJ2-3; TRBD2 matches 11 bases. Germline V gives CDR1 SEHNR, CDR2 FQNEAQ (reference sequence). V lost 2 bases and J lost 3; bases outside the gene matches: 1. The CDR3 has 15 residues. The CDR3 here is CASSLLAGGTDTQYF. CDR3 sequence (DNA): TGTGCCAGCAGCTTACTAGCGGGGGGTACAGATACGCAGTATTTT. The full variable domain, in which reference TRBV7-9 and TRBJ2-3 provide the parts outside the CDR3, is DTGVSQNPRHKITKRGQNVTFRCDPISEHNRLYWYRQTLGQGPEFLTYFQNEAQLEKSRLLSDRFSAERPKGSFSTLEIQRTEQGDSAMYLCASSLLAGGTDTQYFGPGTRLTVL.

The chain is built from TRBV11-3 and TRBJ2-1, with 7 bases aligning to TRBD1. V trimming: 5 bases; J trimming: 7 bases; junction bases outside the gene matches: 5. There are 13 residues in the CDR3. Germline CDR1 and CDR2: SGHNT and YENEEA. This chain's CDR3 is CASSQTGLNEQFF. The CDR3 DNA reads TGTGCCAGCAGCCAGACAGGGTTAAATGAGCAGTTCTTC.

The chain links TRBV28 to TRBJ1-1; 7 bases map to TRBD1. Trimming at V came to 5 bases and at J to 4 bases, leaving 4 bases not matched to a gene. The CDR3 has 13 residues. Germline values: CDR1 MDHEN, CDR2 SYDVKM. The CDR3 here is CASSADRSTEAFF. The CDR3 coding sequence is TGTGCCAGCAGTGCGGACAGGTCCACTGAAGCTTTCTTT.

The CDR3 here is CASSLNREGWGEQYF. The CDR3 DNA reads as TGTGCCAGCAGCCTCAACAGGGAAGGCTGGGGGGAGCAGTACTTC. This chain links TRBV5-6 with TRBJ2-7; D is perhaps TRBD1 (6 bases). The CDR3 has 15 residues. Per germline, CDR1 SGHDT and CDR2 YYEEEE. V was trimmed by 4 bases and J by 7 bases, leaving 21 bases between them.

The rearrangement links TRBV2 to TRBJ2-3; tentatively, D is TRBD1 (5 bases). Trimming took 3 bases from V and 0 from J, leaving 10 bases between them. CDR1 SNHLY and CDR2 FYNNEI come from the germline V gene. The CDR3 totals 15 residues. CDR3 in amino acids: CASSETETSTDTQYF. Here the CDR3 DNA reads TGTGCCAGCAGTGAGACAGAAACTAGCACAGATACGCAGTATTTT.

This clone showed up just a few times. This chain connects TRBV19 to TRBJ1-2; no reliable D call. Germline CDR1 reads LNHDA; CDR2 reads SQIVND (reference sequence). The CDR3 runs 13 residues. V was shortened by 3 bases and J by 3 bases, with 8 bases between the two germline ends. CDR3 bases: TGTGCCAGTAGTATGGGCAGGTACTATGGCTACACCTTC. Translation: CASSMGRYYGYTF. Variable domain in full (rest from reference TRBV19 and TRBJ1-2): DGGITQSPKYLFRKEGQNVTLSCEQNLNHDAMYWYRQDPGQGLRLIYYSQIVNDFQKGDIAEGYSVSREKKESFPLTVTSAQKNPTAFYLCASSMGRYYGYTFGSGTRLTVV.

This chain connects TRBV28 to TRBJ2-2, with D possibly being TRBD1 (5 bases). The CDR3 is made up of 15 amino acids. The germline V gene encodes CDR1 MDHEN and CDR2 SYDVKM. Deletions cut 5 bases from V and 0 bases from J, with 10 bases between. CDR3 protein: CASSPQVANTGELFF. DNA of the CDR3: TGTGCCAGCAGTCCACAGGTCGCGAACACCGGGGAGCTGTTTTTT.

This clone was counted a few times. The V gene is TRBV9, the J gene TRBJ2-7; a weak D match, TRBD2 (6 bases). Trimming shortened V by 4 bases and J by 6 bases, and 14 bases separated the two germline ends. CDR1 and CDR2 (germline): SGDLS, YYNGEE. This CDR3 is built from 13 residues. In DNA, the CDR3 is TGTGCCAGCAGCCCCACCTTGGGGGGCGAGCAGTACTTC. Protein sequence: CASSPTLGGEQYF.

This clone was found a few times. This chain connects TRBV18 to TRBJ2-7; D remains unclear. Germline CDR1 and CDR2: KGHSH and LQKENI. The CDR3 is 12 residues long. The V end was cut by 3 bases, the J end by 4 bases, with 7 bases between. DNA for the CDR3: TGTGCCAGCTCACCGAATACTTACGAGCAGTACTTC. This translates into CASSPNTYEQYF.

The chain uses TRBV29-1 and TRBJ1-1; no reliable D call. V lost 2 bases and J 5 bases, leaving 9 bases between the germline ends. CDR3 length: 12 amino acids. Germline V gene data show CDR1 as SQVTM and CDR2 as ANQGSEA. CDR3 residues: CSVEIPQTEAFF. The CDR3 nucleotides are TGCAGCGTTGAAATCCCACAGACTGAAGCTTTCTTT.

This clone was observed a few times. DNA for the CDR3: TGTGCCAGCTCGGGACAGGGTGACTCTGGAAACACCATATATTTT. This encodes CASSGQGDSGNTIYF. The rearrangement joins TRBV21-1 to TRBJ1-3; no DNA check was done on the table's D call, TRBD1. TRBV21-1 is a pseudogene locus. CDR3 length: 15 amino acids.

This clone occurred once. This chain links TRBV7-2 with TRBJ2-7; D is unresolved. The germline V and J ends were trimmed by 5 bases and 6 bases, with 8 bases remaining between them. Germline V gives CDR1 SGHTA, CDR2 FQGNSA. The CDR3 is 11 amino acids. The CDR3 loop is CASSLQREQYF. CDR3 bases: TGTGCCAGCAGCCTGCAGCGCGAGCAGTACTTC.

The V call is TRBV28, the J call TRBJ2-2; TRBD2 might be the D (5 bases). The V end lost 0 bases, the J end lost 3 bases, and 8 bases lay between the germline ends. There are 15 residues in the CDR3. Germline CDR1 is MDHEN and CDR2 is SYDVKM. The CDR3 sequence is CASSLWERDTGELFF. The CDR3 nucleotides are TGTGCCAGCAGTTTATGGGAGAGGGACACCGGGGAGCTGTTTTTT.

The chain combines TRBV27 with TRBJ1-5, with 8 bases fitting TRBD1. V was pared by 6 bases and J by 5 bases, with 18 bases of the junction left unmatched. This CDR3 spans 18 amino acids. From germline, CDR1 is MNHEY and CDR2 SMNVEV (reference sequence). This CDR3 reads CASSSGTGGYLPDQPQHF. The DNA of the CDR3 is TGTGCCAGCAGCTCTGGGACAGGAGGTTACCTACCTGATCAGCCCCAGCATTTT.

The genes are TRBV6-5 and TRBJ2-7; 8 nucleotides align to TRBD1. Losses at the gene ends were 5 bases for V and 1 base for J; bases not matched to a gene: 4. The CDR3 contains 14 residues. Germline CDR1 reads MNHEY; CDR2 reads SVGAGI. CDR3 DNA: TGTGCCAGCAGTCGAAGACAGGGGTCCTACGAGCAGTACTTC. Translation gives CASSRRQGSYEQYF.

This clone was picked up one time. The chain joins TRBV30 to TRBJ1-2; 8 nucleotides agree with TRBD1. The V gene's germline CDR1 is GTSNPN and CDR2 SVGIG (reference sequence). CDR3 length equals 11 residues. V shed 7 bases and J 3 bases; nucleotides not matched to a gene: 1. The CDR3 sequence is CASDRDYGYTF. The CDR3 DNA is TGTGCCTCGGACAGGGACTATGGCTACACCTTC.

V and J are TRBV5-1 and TRBJ2-3; TRBD1 matches at 9 bases. Germline V lookup: CDR1 SGHRS, CDR2 YFSETQ. CDR3 length equals 15 residues. With V trimmed by 6 bases and J by 7 bases, 12 bases remained unmatched. CDR3 nucleotide sequence: TGCGCCAGCACGATCAGGACAGGGGAAGGAAATACGCAGTATTTT. This sequence encodes CASTIRTGEGNTQYF. The full variable domain, rest sourced from reference TRBV5-1 and TRBJ2-3, is KAGVTQTPRYLIKTRGQQVTLSCSPISGHRSVSWYQQTPGQGLQFLFEYFSETQRNKGNFPGRFSGRQFSNSRSEMNVSTLELGDSALYLCASTIRTGEGNTQYFGPGTRLTVL.